The entry that follows covers one T cell receptor beta chain sequence. The record originates from a study of OX40 agonist ivuxolimab in advanced cancers. Study background: A male proportion of 82.7% was recorded, with mean age roughly 62 years and range about 23 to 90. Prior anti-PD-1, anti-PD-L1 or anti-CTLA-4 therapy was allowed; 40% to 50% had some.

Patients who had autoimmune disease history or got systemic immunosuppression were left out. Samples were taken at baseline and on day 1 of cycles 4 and 7. This table comes from immunoSEQ multiplex PCR, and its TCRdb copy is limited to in-frame clones, with some not included. This table holds some 80,000 clones, about 88% found once. The germline CDR1 and CDR2 sequences are KGHSH and LQKENI. V was pared by 1 base and J by 6 bases, with 5 bases of the junction left unmatched. There are 15 residues in the CDR3. V usage is TRBV18 and J usage is TRBJ1-2; 10 bases agree with TRBD1. This receptor was identified in an adult with an advanced solid tumor such as melanoma, head and neck, liver or kidney cancer. The sequencing used CD4+ or CD8+ T cells sorted from blood, collected in a trial of the OX40 agonist ivuxolimab. The CDR3 DNA reads TGTGCCAGCTCACCACGACAGGGGGCAGAGGATGGCTACACCTTC. Translating it yields CASSPRQGAEDGYTF. The full variable domain, in which reference TRBV18 and TRBJ1-2 provide the parts outside the CDR3, is NAGVMQNPRHLVRRRGQEARLRCSPMKGHSHVYWYRQLPEEGLKFMVYLQKENIIDESGMPKERFSAEFPKEGPSILRIQQVVRGDSAAYFCASSPRQGAEDGYTFGSGTRLTVV.